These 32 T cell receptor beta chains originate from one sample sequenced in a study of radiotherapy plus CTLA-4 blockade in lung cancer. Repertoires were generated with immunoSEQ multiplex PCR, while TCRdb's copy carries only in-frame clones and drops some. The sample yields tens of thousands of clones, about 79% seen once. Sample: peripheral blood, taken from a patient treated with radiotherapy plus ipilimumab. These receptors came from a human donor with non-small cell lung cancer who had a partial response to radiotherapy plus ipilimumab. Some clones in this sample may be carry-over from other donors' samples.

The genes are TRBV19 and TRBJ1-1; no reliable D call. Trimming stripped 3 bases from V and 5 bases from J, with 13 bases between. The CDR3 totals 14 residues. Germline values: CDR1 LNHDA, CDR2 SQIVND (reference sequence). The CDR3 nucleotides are TGTGCCAGTAGTATTAAGGGTCGGGGAACTGAAGCTTTCTTT. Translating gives CASSIKGRGTEAFF.

DNA for the CDR3: TGCGCCAGCAGCTGGGGGGGGCGGCCGCGCTCTGGAAACACCATATATTTT. Protein product: CASSWGGRPRSGNTIYF. This sequence joins TRBV5-1 and TRBJ1-3, with D possibly matching TRBD1 (6 bases). Germline values: CDR1 SGHRS, CDR2 YFSETQ. The CDR3 runs 17 residues. Trimming left V 3 bases short and J 0 bases short, with 16 bases between.

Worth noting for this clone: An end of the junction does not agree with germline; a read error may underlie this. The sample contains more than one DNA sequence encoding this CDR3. Here the CDR3 DNA reads TGTGCCAGCCGTCCCCCACAGGGGCGATACGAGCAGTATTTC. It codes for CASRPPQGRYEQYF. The chain links TRBV28 to TRBJ2-7, with 7 positions matching TRBD1. This CDR3 contains 14 residues. Per the germline V gene, CDR1 is MDHEN and CDR2 is SYDVKM.

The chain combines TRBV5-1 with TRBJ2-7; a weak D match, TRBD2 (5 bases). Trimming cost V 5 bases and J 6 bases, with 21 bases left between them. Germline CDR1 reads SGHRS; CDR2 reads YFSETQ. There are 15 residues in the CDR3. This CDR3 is CASSSTPGGRGEQYF. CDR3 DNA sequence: TGCGCCAGCAGTTCAACCCCAGGCGGTCGGGGCGAGCAGTACTTC.

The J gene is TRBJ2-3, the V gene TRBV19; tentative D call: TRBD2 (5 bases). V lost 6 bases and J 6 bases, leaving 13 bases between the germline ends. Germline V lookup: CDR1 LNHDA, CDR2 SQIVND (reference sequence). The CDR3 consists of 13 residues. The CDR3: CASSVGLWDTQYF. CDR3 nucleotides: TGTGCCAGTAGCGTCGGACTTTGGGATACGCAGTATTTT.

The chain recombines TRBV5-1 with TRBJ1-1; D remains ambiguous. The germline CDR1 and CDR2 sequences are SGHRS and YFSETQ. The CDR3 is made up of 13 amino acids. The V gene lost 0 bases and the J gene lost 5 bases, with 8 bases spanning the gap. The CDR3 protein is CASSLVAGTEAFF. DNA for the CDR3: TGCGCCAGCAGCTTGGTAGCGGGGACTGAAGCTTTCTTT.

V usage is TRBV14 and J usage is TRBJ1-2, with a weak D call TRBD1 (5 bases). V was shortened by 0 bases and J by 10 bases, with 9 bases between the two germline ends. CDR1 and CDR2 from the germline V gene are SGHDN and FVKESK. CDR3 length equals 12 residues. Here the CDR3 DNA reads TGTGCCAGCAGCCAAGAGTCAGGGCCCTACACCTTC. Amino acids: CASSQESGPYTF.

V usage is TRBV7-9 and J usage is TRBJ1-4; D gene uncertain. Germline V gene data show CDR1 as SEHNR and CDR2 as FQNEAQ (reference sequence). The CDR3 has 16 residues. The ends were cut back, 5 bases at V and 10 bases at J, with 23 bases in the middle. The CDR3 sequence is CASSGLKGRSVGKLFF. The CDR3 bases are TGTGCCAGCAGCGGGTTGAAAGGCCGCAGCGTCGGAAAACTGTTTTTT.

CDR3 coding DNA: TGTGCCAGCAGTGGACAGGGACCTTGGGAGACCCAGTACTTC. This sequence encodes CASSGQGPWETQYF. This sequence joins TRBV28 and TRBJ2-5, with 8 nucleotides matching TRBD1. J gave up 5 bases and V 5 bases, and 7 bases lay outside the gene matches. CDR1 is MDHEN and CDR2 is SYDVKM in the germline V gene. CDR3 length equals 14 residues.

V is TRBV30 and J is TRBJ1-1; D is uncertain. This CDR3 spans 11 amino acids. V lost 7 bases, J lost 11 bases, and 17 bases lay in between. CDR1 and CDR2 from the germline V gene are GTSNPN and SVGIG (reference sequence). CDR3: CAYLRGLLAFF. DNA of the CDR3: TGTGCCTACCTTCGGGGATTGTTGGCTTTCTTT.

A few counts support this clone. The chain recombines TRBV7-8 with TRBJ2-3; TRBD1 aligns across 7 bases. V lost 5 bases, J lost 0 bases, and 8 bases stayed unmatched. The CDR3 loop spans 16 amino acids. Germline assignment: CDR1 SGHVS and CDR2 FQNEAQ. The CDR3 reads CASSLRTGSSTDTQYF. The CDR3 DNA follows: TGTGCCAGCAGCCTCCGGACAGGCTCTAGCACAGATACGCAGTATTTT.

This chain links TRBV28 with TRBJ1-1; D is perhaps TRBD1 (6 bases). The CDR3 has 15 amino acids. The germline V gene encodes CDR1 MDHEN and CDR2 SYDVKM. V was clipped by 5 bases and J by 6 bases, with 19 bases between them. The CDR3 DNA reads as TGTGCCAGCAGTCTCACAGGGCGGGGGAAGGCTGAAGCTTTCTTT. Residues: CASSLTGRGKAEAFF.

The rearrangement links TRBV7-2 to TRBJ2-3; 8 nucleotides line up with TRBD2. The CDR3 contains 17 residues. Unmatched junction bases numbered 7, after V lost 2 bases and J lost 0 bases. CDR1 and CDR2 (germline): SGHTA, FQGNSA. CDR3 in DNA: TGTGCCAGCAGCTTACTTACTAGCGGAGCTAGCACAGATACGCAGTATTTT. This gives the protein CASSLLTSGASTDTQYF. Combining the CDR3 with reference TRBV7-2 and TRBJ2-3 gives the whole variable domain GAGVSQSPSNKVTEKGKDVELRCDPISGHTALYWYRQSLGQGLEFLIYFQGNSAPDKSGLPSDRFSAERTGGSVSTLTIQRTQQEDSAVYLCASSLLTSGASTDTQYFGPGTRLTVL.

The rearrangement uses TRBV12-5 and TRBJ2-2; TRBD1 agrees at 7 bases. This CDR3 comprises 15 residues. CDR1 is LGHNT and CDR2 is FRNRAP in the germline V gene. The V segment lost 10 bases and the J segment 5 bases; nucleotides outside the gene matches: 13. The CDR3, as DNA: TGTGCTACTAAGACAGGGATGGACTTAACCGGGGAGCTGTTTTTT. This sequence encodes CATKTGMDLTGELFF.

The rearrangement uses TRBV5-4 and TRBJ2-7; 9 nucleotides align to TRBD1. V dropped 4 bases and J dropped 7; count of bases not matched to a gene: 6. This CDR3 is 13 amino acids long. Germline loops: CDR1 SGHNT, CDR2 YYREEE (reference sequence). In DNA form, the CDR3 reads TGTGCCAGCAGCCAGGACAGGGGCCGGGAGCAGTACTTC. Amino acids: CASSQDRGREQYF. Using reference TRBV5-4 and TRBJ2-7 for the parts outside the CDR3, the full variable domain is ETGVTQSPTHLIKTRGQQVTLRCSSQSGHNTVSWYQQALGQGPQFIFQYYREEENGRGNFPPRFSGLQFPNYSSELNVNALELDDSALYLCASSQDRGREQYFGPGTRLTVT.

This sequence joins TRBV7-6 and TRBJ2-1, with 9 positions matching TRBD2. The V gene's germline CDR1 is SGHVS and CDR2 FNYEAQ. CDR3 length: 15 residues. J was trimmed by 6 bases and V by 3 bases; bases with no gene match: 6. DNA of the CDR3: TGTGCCAGCAGCTTGGAGCCTAGCGGGACCAATGAGCAGTTCTTC. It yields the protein CASSLEPSGTNEQFF.

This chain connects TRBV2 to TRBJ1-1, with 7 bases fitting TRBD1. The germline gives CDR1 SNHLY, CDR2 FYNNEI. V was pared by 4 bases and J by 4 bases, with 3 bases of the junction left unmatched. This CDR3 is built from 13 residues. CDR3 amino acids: CASSVGGLTEAFF. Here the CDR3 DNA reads TGTGCCAGCAGTGTAGGGGGCCTCACTGAAGCTTTCTTT. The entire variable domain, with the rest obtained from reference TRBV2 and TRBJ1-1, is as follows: EPEVTQTPSHQVTQMGQEVILRCVPISNHLYFYWYRQILGQKVEFLVSFYNNEISEKSEIFDDQFSVERPDGSNFTLKIRSTKLEDSAMYFCASSVGGLTEAFFGQGTRLTVV.

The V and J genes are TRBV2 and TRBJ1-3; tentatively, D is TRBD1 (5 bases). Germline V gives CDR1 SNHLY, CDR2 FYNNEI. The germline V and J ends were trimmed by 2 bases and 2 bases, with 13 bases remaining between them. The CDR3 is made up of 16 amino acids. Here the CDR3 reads CASSEYGAAPGNTIYF. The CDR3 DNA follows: TGTGCCAGCAGTGAATATGGGGCAGCACCTGGAAACACCATATATTTT. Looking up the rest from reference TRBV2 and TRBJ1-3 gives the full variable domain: EPEVTQTPSHQVTQMGQEVILRCVPISNHLYFYWYRQILGQKVEFLVSFYNNEISEKSEIFDDQFSVERPDGSNFTLKIRSTKLEDSAMYFCASSEYGAAPGNTIYFGEGSWLTVV.

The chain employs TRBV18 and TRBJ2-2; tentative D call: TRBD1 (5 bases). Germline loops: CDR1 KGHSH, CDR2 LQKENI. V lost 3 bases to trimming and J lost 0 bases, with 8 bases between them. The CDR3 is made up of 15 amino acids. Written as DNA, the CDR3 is TGTGCCAGCTCACCGGACATTACGAACACCGGGGAGCTGTTTTTT. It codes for CASSPDITNTGELFF.

The CDR3 DNA follows: TGTGCCAGCAGCTTAACCCCGAGGCGCTCTGGAAACACCATATATTTT. Translation: CASSLTPRRSGNTIYF. This rearrangement joins TRBV7-8 to TRBJ1-3; D not resolved. Between the trimmed V and J ends, which lost 2 bases and 0 bases, there was a span of 11 bases. The CDR3 is made up of 16 amino acids. The germline CDR1 and CDR2 sequences are SGHVS and FQNEAQ.

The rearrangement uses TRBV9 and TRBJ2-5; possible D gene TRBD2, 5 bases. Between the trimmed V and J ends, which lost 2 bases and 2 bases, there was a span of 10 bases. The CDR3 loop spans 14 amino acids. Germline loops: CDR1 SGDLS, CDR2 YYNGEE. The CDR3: CASSVSGEQETQYF. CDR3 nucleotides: TGTGCCAGCAGCGTCTCCGGGGAACAAGAGACCCAGTACTTC. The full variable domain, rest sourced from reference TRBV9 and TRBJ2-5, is DSGVTQTPKHLITATGQRVTLRCSPRSGDLSVYWYQQSLDQGLQFLIQYYNGEERAKGNILERFSAQQFPDLHSELNLSSLELGDSALYFCASSVSGEQETQYFGPGTRLLVL.

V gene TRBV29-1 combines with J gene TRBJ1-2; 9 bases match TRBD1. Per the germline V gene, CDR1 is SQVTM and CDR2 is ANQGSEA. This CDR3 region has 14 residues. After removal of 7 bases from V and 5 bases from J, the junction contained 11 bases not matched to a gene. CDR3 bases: TGCAGCGCCGCTAGACAGGGGGTAGCATATGGCTACACCTTC. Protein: CSAARQGVAYGYTF.

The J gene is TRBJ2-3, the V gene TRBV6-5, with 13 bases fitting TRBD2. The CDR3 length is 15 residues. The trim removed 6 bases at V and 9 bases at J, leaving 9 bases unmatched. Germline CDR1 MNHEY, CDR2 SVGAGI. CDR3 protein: CASSWGTSGAFTQYF. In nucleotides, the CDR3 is TGTGCCAGCAGCTGGGGGACTAGCGGGGCCTTCACGCAGTATTTT.

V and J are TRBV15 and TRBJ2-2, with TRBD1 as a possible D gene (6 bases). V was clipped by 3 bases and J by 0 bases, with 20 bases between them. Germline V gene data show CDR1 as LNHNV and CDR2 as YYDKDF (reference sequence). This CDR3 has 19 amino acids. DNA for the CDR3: TGTGCCACCAGCAGGCACCCCCCGGGACACTACGCGAACACCGGGGAGCTGTTTTTT. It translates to CATSRHPPGHYANTGELFF. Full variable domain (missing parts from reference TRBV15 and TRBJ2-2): DAMVIQNPRYQVTQFGKPVTLSCSQTLNHNVMYWYQQKSSQAPKLLFHYYDKDFNNEADTPDNFQSRRPNTSFCFLDIRSPGLGDTAMYLCATSRHPPGHYANTGELFFGEGSRLTVL.

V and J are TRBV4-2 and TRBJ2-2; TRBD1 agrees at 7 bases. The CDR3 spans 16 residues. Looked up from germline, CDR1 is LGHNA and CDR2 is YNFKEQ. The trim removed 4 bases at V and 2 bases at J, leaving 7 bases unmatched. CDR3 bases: TGTGCCAGCAGCCCTACAGGGGCGACTAACACCGGGGAGCTGTTTTTT. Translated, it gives CASSPTGATNTGELFF.

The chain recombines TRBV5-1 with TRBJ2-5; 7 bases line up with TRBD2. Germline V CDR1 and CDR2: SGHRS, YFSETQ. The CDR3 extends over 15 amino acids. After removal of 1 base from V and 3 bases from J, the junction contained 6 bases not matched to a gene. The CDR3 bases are TGCGCCAGCAGCTTGTGGGCTAGCGGCAAAGAGACCCAGTACTTC. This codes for CASSLWASGKETQYF. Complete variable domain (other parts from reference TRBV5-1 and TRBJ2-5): KAGVTQTPRYLIKTRGQQVTLSCSPISGHRSVSWYQQTPGQGLQFLFEYFSETQRNKGNFPGRFSGRQFSNSRSEMNVSTLELGDSALYLCASSLWASGKETQYFGPGTRLLVL.

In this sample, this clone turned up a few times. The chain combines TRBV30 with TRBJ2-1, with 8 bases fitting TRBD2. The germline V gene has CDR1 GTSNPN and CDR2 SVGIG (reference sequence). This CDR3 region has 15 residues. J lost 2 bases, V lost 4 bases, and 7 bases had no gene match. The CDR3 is CAWTIAGLTYNEQFF. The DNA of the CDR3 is TGTGCCTGGACCATAGCGGGACTTACCTACAATGAGCAGTTCTTC.

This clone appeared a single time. The CDR3 loop is CASSGRSRGRTDTQYF. As DNA, the CDR3 is TGTGCCAGCAGCGGTCGCTCGCGGGGCCGAACAGATACGCAGTATTTT. The chain employs TRBV9 and TRBJ2-3; weak D call: TRBD2 (6 bases). The CDR3 totals 16 residues. CDR1 SGDLS and CDR2 YYNGEE come from the germline V gene. Between the trimmed V and J ends, which lost 3 bases and 3 bases, there was a span of 17 bases.

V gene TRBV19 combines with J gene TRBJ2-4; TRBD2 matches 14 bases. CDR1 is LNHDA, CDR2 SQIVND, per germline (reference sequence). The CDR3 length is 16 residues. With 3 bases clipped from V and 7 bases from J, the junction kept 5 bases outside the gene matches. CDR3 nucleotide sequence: TGTGCCAGTAGTATCGGACTAGCGGGAGGAGTGAACATTCAGTACTTC. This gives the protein CASSIGLAGGVNIQYF.

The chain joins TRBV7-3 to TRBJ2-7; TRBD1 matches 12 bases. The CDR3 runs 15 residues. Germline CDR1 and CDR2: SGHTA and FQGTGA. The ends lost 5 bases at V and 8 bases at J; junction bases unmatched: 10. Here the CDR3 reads CASSQGGGQGAKQYF. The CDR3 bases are TGTGCCAGCAGCCAAGGGGGGGGACAGGGGGCAAAGCAGTACTTC.

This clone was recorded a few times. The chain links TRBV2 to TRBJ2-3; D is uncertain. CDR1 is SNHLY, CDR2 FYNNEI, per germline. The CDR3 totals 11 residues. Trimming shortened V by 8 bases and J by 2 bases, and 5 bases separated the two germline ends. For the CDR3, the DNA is TGTGCCAGCCTCTACACAGATACGCAGTATTTT. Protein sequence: CASLYTDTQYF.

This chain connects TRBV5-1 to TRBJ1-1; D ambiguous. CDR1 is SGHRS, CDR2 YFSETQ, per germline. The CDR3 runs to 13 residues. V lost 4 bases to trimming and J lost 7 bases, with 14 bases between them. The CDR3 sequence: CASSIGENLEAFF. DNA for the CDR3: TGCGCCAGCAGCATCGGGGAAAACCTTGAAGCTTTCTTT.